This is a list of T cell receptor beta chains from one sample in a study of shared clonotypes between healthy human individuals. Assay used: immunoSEQ multiplex PCR; TCRdb lists only in-frame clones, some missing. The sample has about 2.5 million clones; 80% to 95% are singletons. The sample comprised naive CD4+ T cells from PBMCs. These receptors all stem from a man between 18 and 35 years old in good health. Some clones in this sample may be carry-over from other donors' samples. Each CDR3 is given with its conserved first and last residue.

TRBV18	TRBJ1-2	CASSPPFQSGNAGYTF
TRBV5-1	TRBJ2-1	CASSLELSPVYNEQFF
TRBV7-2	TRBJ2-7	CASSLLLGAGSYEQYF
TRBV11-2	TRBJ1-2	CASSQLINYGYTF
TRBV11-2	TRBJ2-7	CASSWGQGRYEQYF
TRBV6-5	TRBJ2-3	CASTRPISTDTQYF
TRBV18	TRBJ2-5	CASSLQETQYF
TRBV2	TRBJ1-5	CASSGQGPHQPQHF
TRBV14	TRBJ2-1	CASRPSAGNEQFF
TRBV29-1	TRBJ1-1	CSVEQRENTEAFF
TRBV9	TRBJ2-3	CASSALAGVTDTQYF
TRBV2	TRBJ2-1	CASSDLAPRLRGEQFF
TRBV10-3	TRBJ2-3	CAITDKNTDTQYF
TRBV5-6	TRBJ2-7	CASSWLTGYEQYF
TRBV28	TRBJ1-5	CASSFGSHTLPTTSRRNQPQHF
TRBV7-9	TRBJ2-1	CASSSRLAGGGEQFF
TRBV14	TRBJ1-1	CASSQGTVEAFF
TRBV5-8	TRBJ2-3	CASSLEDRATQYF
TRBV7-9	TRBJ1-2	CASSLAGQSYGYTF
TRBV4-2	TRBJ2-1	CASSPVGLARNNEQFF
TRBV5-1	TRBJ1-2	CASSFPGYGYTF
TRBV5-1	TRBJ1-5	CASSLEGVSNQPQHF
TRBV11-2	TRBJ2-1	CASSLLADSYNEQFF
TRBV28	TRBJ1-2	CASRRDRVEVYGYTF
TRBV28	TRBJ2-2	CASSSAGLNTGELFF
TRBV16	TRBJ2-5	CASSQWETQYF
TRBV20-1	TRBJ2-1	CSATGGNEQFF
TRBV28	TRBJ2-3	CASSPRQVTDTQYF
TRBV7-9	TRBJ1-4	CASTPWTTQGEKLFF
TRBV27	TRBJ2-7	CASSPPGGKSSYEQYF
TRBV2	TRBJ1-1	CASRATGVTEAFF
TRBV30	TRBJ2-2	CAWSNKQGAGELFF
TRBV2	TRBJ1-2	CASKNANYGYTF
TRBV30	TRBJ1-1	CAWSVRTGGDPDTEAFF
TRBV5-5	TRBJ2-1	CASSLYGTSSVGPYNEQFF
TRBV16	TRBJ1-5	CASSQSQYQPQHF
TRBV14	TRBJ2-3	CASSPLVYGYTQYF
TRBV28	TRBJ1-5	CASSLTGNQPQHF
TRBV18	TRBJ2-7	CASSLGQGGTYEQYF
TRBV18	TRBJ2-7	CASSPVPSTGDLAKQYF
TRBV6-1	TRBJ2-5	CASSSREKETQYF
TRBV28	TRBJ1-5	CASSAHPQEAGQPQHF
TRBV29-1	TRBJ1-3	CSVGGLGNTIYF
TRBV5-6	TRBJ1-1	CASSSDRGEMNTEAFF
TRBV5-8	TRBJ1-6	CASSPWNRVTSPLHF
TRBV6-6	TRBJ1-2	CASRFLTGVYGYTF
TRBV6-4	TRBJ2-1	CASSALAGNNEQFF
TRBV12-5	TRBJ2-2	CASGSPGELFF
TRBV7-9	TRBJ2-3	CASSNPPSGQEGGTDTQYF
TRBV18	TRBJ2-1	CASSPGTSNYNEQFF
TRBV18	TRBJ2-3	CASSPQRPTDTQYF
TRBV5-4	TRBJ2-3	CASSLGSSVSTDTQYF
TRBV7-9	TRBJ2-1	CASSFKGQGDRNEQFF
TRBV6-4	TRBJ2-1	CASSQGTGDEQFF